These 27 T cell receptor beta chains came from one sample sequenced in a study of blood T cells in healthy people across ages. A second roughly 6 to 11 cycle PCR used barcoded and J-beta primers. MiXCR, run by TCRdb on the 5' RACE reads, gives a single entry per CDR3 protein. Here the sample spans some 1.7 million distinct CDR3 sequences, under 30% being singletons. What was sequenced was blood. Receptors were obtained from a woman aged 25-40 years in good health.

This clonotype has more than one count but fewer than ten. The CDR3 DNA follows: TGCAGCGTCTCCCCGGGGGCAGGTGGAAACACCATATATTTT. Residues: CSVSPGAGGNTIYF. This chain uses TRBV29-1 with TRBJ1-3; D is perhaps TRBD1 (6 bases). V was pared by 6 bases and J by 3 bases, with 15 bases between. This CDR3 comprises 14 residues. Germline values: CDR1 SQVTM, CDR2 ANQGSEA.

In this sample, this clonotype turned up a few times. The rearrangement uses TRBV5-4 and TRBJ2-1; 11 bases fit TRBD2. The ends lost 1 base at V and 10 bases at J; junction bases unmatched: 10. The CDR3 covers 16 residues. CDR1 is SGHNT, CDR2 YYREEE, per germline (reference sequence). CDR3 in DNA: TGTGCCAGCAGCTTGCCGGGACTAGCGGTTTTTCGCGAGCAGTTCTTC. The encoded protein is CASSLPGLAVFREQFF.

This clonotype turned up a few times. V gene TRBV29-1 combines with J gene TRBJ2-7, with 7 bases identical to TRBD2. The trim removed 4 bases at V and 3 bases at J, leaving 6 bases unmatched. Germline V CDR1 and CDR2: SQVTM, ANQGSEA. The CDR3 consists of 13 residues. The CDR3 coding sequence is TGCAGCGTTGTCCACGCGGGGGTCTACGAGCAGTACTTC. Translation: CSVVHAGVYEQYF.

The V gene is TRBV2, the J gene TRBJ1-5; D might be TRBD1 (6 bases). Trimming pared 8 bases from V and 5 bases from J, leaving 16 bases between. This CDR3 spans 14 amino acids. Per germline, CDR1 SNHLY and CDR2 FYNNEI. CDR3 sequence (DNA): TGTGCCAGCGGGTTGGAAGGGGGAGATCAGCCCCAGCATTTT. Amino acid sequence: CASGLEGGDQPQHF.

This clonotype was counted between two and nine times. The chain links TRBV4-1 to TRBJ1-4; possible D gene TRBD1, 5 bases. The V gene lost 4 bases and the J gene lost 4 bases, with 13 bases spanning the gap. This CDR3 is built from 15 residues. Germline CDR1 reads MGHRA; CDR2 reads YSYEKL. The CDR3 is CASSRGTVYNEKLFF. The CDR3 DNA reads as TGCGCCAGCAGCCGCGGGACGGTCTATAATGAAAAACTGTTTTTT.

V and J are TRBV20-1 and TRBJ2-1; possibly TRBD2 for D (6 bases). This CDR3 is built from 11 residues. The V gene lost 3 bases and the J gene lost 9 bases, with 9 bases spanning the gap. Germline V lookup: CDR1 DFQATT, CDR2 SNEGSKA (reference sequence). CDR3: CSARWGGEQFF. The CDR3 DNA reads as TGCAGTGCTAGGTGGGGAGGTGAGCAGTTCTTC.

This clonotype was detected a few times. The chain recombines TRBV5-1 with TRBJ1-4, with 8 bases that match TRBD1. The J segment lost 4 bases and the V segment lost 5 bases, leaving 7 bases of the junction unmatched. The CDR3 totals 15 residues. Germline-derived CDR1 and CDR2 are SGHRS and YFSETQ. CDR3 DNA: TGCGCCAGCAGGCCCGGGGGACAGGTTAATGAAAAACTGTTTTTT. Amino acid sequence: CASRPGGQVNEKLFF. Drawing the rest from reference TRBV5-1 and TRBJ1-4, the complete variable domain is KAGVTQTPRYLIKTRGQQVTLSCSPISGHRSVSWYQQTPGQGLQFLFEYFSETQRNKGNFPGRFSGRQFSNSRSEMNVSTLELGDSALYLCASRPGGQVNEKLFFGSGTQLSVL.

Points on this clonotype: A much larger clone sits a single nucleotide away, making a read error possible. The chain links TRBV9 to TRBJ2-6; D is possibly TRBD2 (5 bases). Germline values: CDR1 SGDLS, CDR2 YYNGEE. This CDR3 contains 13 residues. CDR3 residues: CAGSGSGANVLTF. As DNA, the CDR3 is TGTGCCGGCAGCGGCTCTGGGGCCAACGTCCTGACTTTC.

This clonotype was seen once. This chain connects TRBV5-1 to TRBJ2-7; D is perhaps TRBD1 (5 bases). The end of the DNA fits TRBJ2-5 better, so the J call may be wrong. The CDR3 loop spans 14 amino acids. The V gene's germline CDR1 is SGHRS and CDR2 YFSETQ. CDR3 in DNA: TGCGCCAGCAGCTTGGGTGACAGCTTGGAGACCCAGTACTTC. As protein: CASSLGDSLETQYF.

The sample holds a few counts of this clonotype. J is TRBJ1-1 and V is TRBV5-1; D is possibly TRBD1 (5 bases). CDR1 and CDR2 from the germline V gene are SGHRS and YFSETQ. The V and J ends lost 4 bases and 2 bases respectively, with 15 bases between them. This CDR3 comprises 15 residues. CDR3 in amino acids: CASSPTGARNTEAFF. In nucleotides, the CDR3 is TGCGCCAGCAGCCCCACCGGGGCTAGAAACACTGAAGCTTTCTTT.

The chain has TRBV20-1 and TRBJ1-1; 8 positions match TRBD1. The CDR3 runs to 13 residues. The ends lost 6 bases at V and 4 bases at J; junction bases unmatched: 7. CDR1 and CDR2 from the germline V gene are DFQATT and SNEGSKA (reference sequence). DNA for the CDR3: TGCAGTGCCCCCAGACAGGGGAGCACTGAAGCTTTCTTT. It is translated as CSAPRQGSTEAFF.

The CDR3 DNA follows: TGTGCCAGCAGCGTAGCACGGGGCCTCTATGGCTACACCTTC. It yields the protein CASSVARGLYGYTF. The J gene is TRBJ1-2, the V gene TRBV9; D possibly corresponds to TRBD1 (5 bases). The germline V gene has CDR1 SGDLS and CDR2 YYNGEE. The CDR3 has 14 residues. V lost 0 bases, J lost 4 bases, and 10 bases lay in between.

This chain connects TRBV4-2 to TRBJ1-6; D might be TRBD1 (6 bases). CDR1 LGHNA and CDR2 YNFKEQ come from the germline V gene. Trimming stripped 3 bases from V and 6 bases from J, with 15 bases between. The CDR3 length is 16 residues. The CDR3 bases are TGTGCCAGCAGCCAGGCTCGAGACAGGCGTAATTCACCCCTCCACTTT. As protein: CASSQARDRRNSPLHF.

DNA for the CDR3: TGTGCCAGCAGCCGCCAACCCGGGGGATCCAACGAGCAGTACTTC. Translated: CASSRQPGGSNEQYF. V usage is TRBV3-1 and J usage is TRBJ2-7; possible D gene TRBD2, 6 bases. Germline CDR1 and CDR2: LGHDT and YNNKEL (reference sequence). V was trimmed by 4 bases and J by 5 bases, leaving 18 bases between them. The CDR3 covers 15 residues.

In its sample, this clonotype was seen many times. CDR3 bases: TGTGCCAGCAGCAGGGTCGCTTCCTACGAGCAGTACTTC. Translation gives CASSRVASYEQYF. This chain joins TRBV7-9 and TRBJ2-7; unclear D gene. Germline loops: CDR1 SEHNR, CDR2 FQNEAQ (reference sequence). Trimming removed 5 bases from V and 1 base from J, with 9 bases in between. CDR3 length: 13 amino acids.

In its sample, this clonotype was seen a few times. This rearrangement joins TRBV15 to TRBJ1-1; a possible D gene is TRBD1 (5 bases). Germline loops: CDR1 LNHNV, CDR2 YYDKDF (reference sequence). The CDR3 has 16 residues. Trimming took off 4 bases at V and 6 bases at J, with 21 bases between the two ends. The DNA of the CDR3 is TGTGCCACCAGCACACGATTAACTCCCCCGGGGGCTGAAGCTTTCTTT. It specifies CATSTRLTPPGAEAFF.

This clonotype was detected ten times or more. V gene TRBV20-1 combines with J gene TRBJ2-7; TRBD2 agrees at 13 bases. Trimming cost V 6 bases and J 5 bases; bases outside gene matches: 4. The CDR3 sequence is 13 residues long. CDR1 is DFQATT, CDR2 SNEGSKA, per germline (reference sequence). The CDR3 spells CSAEGLAGNEQYF. CDR3 nucleotide sequence: TGCAGTGCAGAGGGACTAGCGGGAAACGAGCAGTACTTC.

The V call is TRBV7-9, the J call TRBJ1-1; no clear D gene. This CDR3 has 13 residues. The V gene's germline CDR1 is SEHNR and CDR2 FQNEAQ (reference sequence). The V and J ends lost 1 base and 4 bases respectively, with 7 bases between them. CDR3 sequence: CASSLDSATEAFF. The CDR3 DNA reads as TGTGCCAGCAGCTTAGACTCGGCCACTGAAGCTTTCTTT.

This clonotype has a handful of counts. This chain uses TRBV2 with TRBJ2-2; the D gene is possibly TRBD1 (5 bases). The CDR3 loop spans 14 amino acids. Trimming left V 6 bases short and J 3 bases short, with 11 bases between. CDR1 is SNHLY and CDR2 is FYNNEI in the germline V gene. The CDR3 nucleotides are TGTGCCAGCAGGGGGCTAGTGGACACCGGGGAGCTGTTTTTT. Its translation: CASRGLVDTGELFF.

The chain has TRBV9 and TRBJ2-1, with D possibly being TRBD2 (5 bases). Between the trimmed V and J ends, which lost 4 bases and 6 bases, there was a span of 20 bases. Germline V gives CDR1 SGDLS, CDR2 YYNGEE. CDR3 length: 16 amino acids. CDR3 in DNA: TGTGCCAGCAGCCCGGTAGCGAGACCTACCACCAATGAGCAGTTCTTC. Translation gives CASSPVARPTTNEQFF. Full variable domain (remainder filled in from reference TRBV9 and TRBJ2-1): DSGVTQTPKHLITATGQRVTLRCSPRSGDLSVYWYQQSLDQGLQFLIQYYNGEERAKGNILERFSAQQFPDLHSELNLSSLELGDSALYFCASSPVARPTTNEQFFGPGTRLTVL.

Concerning this clonotype: A single base separates this from a much larger clone, so it may be a read error. The chain links TRBV10-3 to TRBJ2-5; unclear D gene. V was pared by 6 bases and J by 4 bases, with 12 bases between. The CDR3 spans 13 residues. CDR1 and CDR2 from the germline V gene are ENHRY and SYGVKD. Here the CDR3 DNA reads TGTGCCATCAGGGAGCCCTTGGGAGAGACCCAGTACTTC. Protein sequence: CAIREPLGETQYF.

This chain joins TRBV5-1 and TRBJ2-3; D possibly corresponds to TRBD2 (5 bases). CDR1 is SGHRS, CDR2 YFSETQ, per germline. There are 14 residues in the CDR3. The germline V and J ends were trimmed by 3 bases and 2 bases, with 10 bases remaining between them. CDR3 DNA: TGCGCCAGCAGCTGGGAGACCTACACAGATACGCAGTATTTT. Residues: CASSWETYTDTQYF.

The V call is TRBV5-1, the J call TRBJ2-5; D assignment may be TRBD1 or TRBD2 (5 bases each). The CDR3 extends over 15 amino acids. The germline V gene has CDR1 SGHRS and CDR2 YFSETQ. Trimming removed 0 bases from V and 4 bases from J, with 13 bases in between. CDR3 amino acids: CASSLGGGNRETQYF. CDR3 sequence (DNA): TGCGCCAGCAGCTTGGGTGGGGGTAATCGAGAGACCCAGTACTTC. The variable domain in full, completed from reference TRBV5-1 and TRBJ2-5, reads KAGVTQTPRYLIKTRGQQVTLSCSPISGHRSVSWYQQTPGQGLQFLFEYFSETQRNKGNFPGRFSGRQFSNSRSEMNVSTLELGDSALYLCASSLGGGNRETQYFGPGTRLLVL.

The V gene is TRBV4-2, the J gene TRBJ1-2; D remains unclear. CDR3 length equals 16 residues. V lost 0 bases and J lost 2, with 13 bases in between. Germline V lookup: CDR1 LGHNA, CDR2 YNFKEQ. The CDR3 region is CASSQEGRGRNYGYTF. In DNA, the CDR3 is TGTGCCAGCAGCCAAGAAGGAAGAGGGCGGAACTATGGCTACACCTTC.

The chain combines TRBV4-1 with TRBJ1-2; D may be TRBD1 (5 bases). The CDR3 is 15 amino acids. V dropped 0 bases and J dropped 2 bases, with 10 bases sitting between them. The germline CDR1 and CDR2 sequences are MGHRA and YSYEKL. Here the CDR3 reads CASSQDPEGNYGYTF. For the CDR3, the DNA is TGCGCCAGCAGCCAAGATCCGGAGGGGAACTATGGCTACACCTTC.

A few counts support this clonotype. The chain employs TRBV6-2 or TRBV6-3 and TRBJ1-5; D gene unclear. The V end was cut by 3 bases, the J end by 3 bases, with 12 bases between. The CDR3 length is 15 residues. Germline V gene data show CDR1 as MNHEY and CDR2 as SVGEGT. The CDR3 here is CASSYRTGNNQPQHF. CDR3 coding DNA: TGTGCCAGCAGTTATAGGACGGGGAACAATCAGCCCCAGCATTTT.

The genes are TRBV5-1 and TRBJ1-2; D is ambiguous. Trimming pared 3 bases from V and 2 bases from J, leaving 11 bases between. Germline V lookup: CDR1 SGHRS, CDR2 YFSETQ. This CDR3 comprises 14 residues. CDR3: CASSSGAGNYGYTF. In nucleotides, the CDR3 is TGCGCCAGCAGCTCTGGTGCGGGCAACTATGGCTACACCTTC.